The present entry profiles one T cell receptor beta chain with its context. Its antigen is unidentified. The data were obtained in a study of naive and memory T cell subsets. Two oligonucleotides, mixed equimolar, formed the beta constant-region primer covering TRBC1 and TRBC2. An oligonucleotide with the SP2 primer and a 12-nucleotide UMI was ligated to the cDNA 3' end. The ligated cDNA underwent four PCR rounds using SP2 and nested alpha and beta constant-region primers. TCRdb re-analysed the UMI-ligation and nested PCR reads in MiXCR, keeping a single row per CDR3 protein. The sample consists of about 85,000 distinct CDR3 sequences, roughly 14% of them appearing once. General observations from the study: TCR counts from RNA may reflect activation-linked expression changes. Clonotypes are single alpha or beta chains, not paired receptors.

Losses at the gene ends were 5 bases for V and 2 bases for J; bases not matched to a gene: 6. CDR3 length equals 15 residues. Germline V lookup: CDR1 DFQATT, CDR2 SNEGSKA (reference sequence). Sequencing used central memory CD4+ T cells from blood. The source of this sequence is a human donor in good health. The gene calls are TRBV20-1 and TRBJ2-5; TRBD2 aligns across 12 bases. CDR3 sequence reads: CSAHGLAGYQETQYF. The CDR3 nucleotides read TGCAGTGCTCACGGACTAGCGGGATATCAAGAGACCCAGTACTTC.